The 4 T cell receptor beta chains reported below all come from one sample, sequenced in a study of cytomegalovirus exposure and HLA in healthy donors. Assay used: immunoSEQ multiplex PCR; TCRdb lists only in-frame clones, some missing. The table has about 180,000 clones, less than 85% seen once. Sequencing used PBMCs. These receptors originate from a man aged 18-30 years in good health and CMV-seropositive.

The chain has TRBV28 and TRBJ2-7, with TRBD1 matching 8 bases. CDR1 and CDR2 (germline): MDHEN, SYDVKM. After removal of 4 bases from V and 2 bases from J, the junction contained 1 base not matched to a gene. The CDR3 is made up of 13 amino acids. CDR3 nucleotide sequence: TGTGCCAGCAGTTGGGGACAGGCCTACGAGCAGTACTTC. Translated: CASSWGQAYEQYF.

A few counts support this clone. CDR3 DNA: TGTGCCAGCAGCCGCAGCGGGGGGCGGTACGAGCAGTACTTC. Translation gives CASSRSGGRYEQYF. The rearrangement links TRBV14 to TRBJ2-7, with TRBD2 matching over 9 bases. Germline V gives CDR1 SGHDN, CDR2 FVKESK. V was pared by 4 bases and J by 4 bases, with 5 bases of the junction left unmatched. The CDR3 has 14 residues.

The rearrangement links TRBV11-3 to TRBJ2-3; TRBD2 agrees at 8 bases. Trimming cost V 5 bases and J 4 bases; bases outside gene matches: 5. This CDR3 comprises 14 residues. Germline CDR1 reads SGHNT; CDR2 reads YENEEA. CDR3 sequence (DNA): TGTGCCAGCAGCCCCGGACTAGCTTCAGATACGCAGTATTTT. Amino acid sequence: CASSPGLASDTQYF.

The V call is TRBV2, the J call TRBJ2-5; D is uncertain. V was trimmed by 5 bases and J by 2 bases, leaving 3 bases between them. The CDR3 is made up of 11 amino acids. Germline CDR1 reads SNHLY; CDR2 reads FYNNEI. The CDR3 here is CASSYQETQYF. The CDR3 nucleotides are TGTGCCAGCAGTTATCAAGAGACCCAGTACTTC.